These 3 T cell receptor beta chains were sequenced from one sample in a study of beta chain features in type 1 diabetes. Which antigens these TCRs recognize remains unknown. Expressed TCRB transcripts were sequenced after all isolated RNA was converted to cDNA. Using immunoSEQ multiplex PCR, the repertoire was profiled, and TCRdb retains in-frame clones only, with some absent. The sample has more than 550,000 clones, more than 12% seen once; the top ten hold roughly 0.04%. General study findings and limits: Among all four CD4+ subsets, Type 1 diabetes patients had TCRB CDR3s that were moderately but significantly shorter.

The sample consisted of naive CD4+ T cells from blood. These receptors were taken from a young man with type 1 diabetes.

This chain connects TRBV25-1 to TRBJ2-2, with a weak D call TRBD1 (5 bases). Germline V gene data show CDR1 as MGHDK and CDR2 as SYGVNS. V was cut by 4 bases and J by 2 bases, with 8 bases left in between. The CDR3 runs to 14 residues. CDR3: CASSVTGNTGELFF. The DNA for the CDR3 is TGTGCCAGCAGTGTAACAGGAAACACCGGGGAGCTGTTTTTT.

This clone has a handful of counts. The chain links TRBV9 to TRBJ2-1; D is perhaps TRBD1 or TRBD2 (5 bases each). CDR3 length equals 14 residues. Trimming removed 2 bases from V and 8 bases from J, with 14 bases in between. In germline, CDR1 is SGDLS, CDR2 YYNGEE. The CDR3 region is CASSVGETNHEQFF. The CDR3 nucleotides are TGTGCCAGCAGCGTGGGGGAGACAAACCATGAGCAGTTCTTC. Full variable domain (rest looked up from reference TRBV9 and TRBJ2-1): DSGVTQTPKHLITATGQRVTLRCSPRSGDLSVYWYQQSLDQGLQFLIQYYNGEERAKGNILERFSAQQFPDLHSELNLSSLELGDSALYFCASSVGETNHEQFFGPGTRLTVL.

In this sample, this clone turned up a few times. The rearrangement joins TRBV5-1 to TRBJ2-3; D perhaps matches TRBD1 (6 bases). Germline V gene data show CDR1 as SGHRS and CDR2 as YFSETQ. The CDR3 has 14 residues. Deletions cut 2 bases from V and 3 bases from J, with 10 bases between. The CDR3 DNA reads TGCGCCAGCAGCTTAGACAGGTGGACAGATACGCAGTATTTT. It translates to CASSLDRWTDTQYF. The full variable domain, completed using reference TRBV5-1 and TRBJ2-3, is KAGVTQTPRYLIKTRGQQVTLSCSPISGHRSVSWYQQTPGQGLQFLFEYFSETQRNKGNFPGRFSGRQFSNSRSEMNVSTLELGDSALYLCASSLDRWTDTQYFGPGTRLTVL.